This is a list of T cell receptor beta chains from one sample in a study of OX40 agonist ivuxolimab in advanced cancers. Assay: immunoSEQ multiplex PCR; the TCRdb copy retains only in-frame clones and omits some. Among 100,000 to 120,000 clones, around nine tenths were seen once, and the ten largest hold around 0.26%. The starting material was CD4+ or CD8+ T cells sorted from blood, obtained in a trial of the OX40 agonist ivuxolimab. Receptor source: an adult with an advanced solid tumor such as melanoma, head and neck, liver or kidney cancer. The CDR3 runs from the conserved cysteine through the conserved F or W. The D gene is left open where the match is weak. The size entry is marked missing in some rows and otherwise reads once, few, many or a size class.

abundance	d_gene	v_gene	j_gene	CDR3nt	CDR3aa
NA	NA	TRBV30	TRBJ1-6	TGTGCCTGTACCAGGAGCTCCTATAATTCACCCCTCCACTTT	CACTRSSYNSPLHF
once	NA	TRBV14	TRBJ2-6	TGTGCCAGCAGCCACGGAGGTTTACTCTCTGGGGCCAACGTCCTGACTTTC	CASSHGGLLSGANVLTF
NA	NA	TRBV5-4	TRBJ1-1	TGTGCCAGCAGTCCCAGGGTTCCGGAGGGGAACACTGAAGCTTTCTTT	CASSPRVPEGNTEAFF
NA	TRBD1	TRBV5-6	TRBJ2-2	TGTGCCAGCAGCCCGACAGGGCTAAATACGAACACCGGGGAGCTGTTTTTT	CASSPTGLNTNTGELFF
NA	NA	TRBV5-8	TRBJ1-3	TGTGCCAGCAGCTGGGACACTTCCTCTGGAAACACCATATATTTT	CASSWDTSSGNTIYF
NA	NA	TRBV4-3	TRBJ2-1	TGCGCCAGCAGCCAAGATTGGCGGAACAATGAGCAGTTCTTC	CASSQDWRNNEQFF
NA	NA	TRBV6-5	TRBJ1-1	TGTGCCAGCAGTTACTCGAACACGGGGGGGACTGAAGCTTTCTTT	CASSYSNTGGTEAFF
NA	TRBD1	TRBV5-1	TRBJ1-2	TGCGCCAGCAGCGCAAGGGGACAGGGCTCTAACTATGGCTACACCTTC	CASSARGQGSNYGYTF
NA	TRBD2	TRBV28	TRBJ2-2	TGTGCCACCTGGACTAGCGGGGGACTCGTGGGGGAGCTGTTTTTT	CATWTSGGLVGELFF
NA	NA	TRBV7-2	TRBJ2-3	TGTGCCAGCAGCCCCTCGGGAGAGAGGACAGATACGCAGTATTTT	CASSPSGERTDTQYF